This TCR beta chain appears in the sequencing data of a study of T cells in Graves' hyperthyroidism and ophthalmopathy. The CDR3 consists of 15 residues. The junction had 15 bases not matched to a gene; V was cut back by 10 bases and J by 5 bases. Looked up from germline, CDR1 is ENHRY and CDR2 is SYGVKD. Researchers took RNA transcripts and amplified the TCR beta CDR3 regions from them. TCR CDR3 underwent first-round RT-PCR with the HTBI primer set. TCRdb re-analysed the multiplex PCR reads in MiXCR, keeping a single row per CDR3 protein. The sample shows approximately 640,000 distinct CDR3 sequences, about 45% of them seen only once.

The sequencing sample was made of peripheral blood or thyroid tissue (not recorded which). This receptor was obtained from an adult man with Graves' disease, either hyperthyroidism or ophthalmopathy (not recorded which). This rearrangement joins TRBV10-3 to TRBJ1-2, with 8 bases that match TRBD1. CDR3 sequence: CASSSLATGDYGYTF. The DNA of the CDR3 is TGTGCCAGCAGCTCTCTCGCGACAGGGGATTATGGCTACACCTTC.